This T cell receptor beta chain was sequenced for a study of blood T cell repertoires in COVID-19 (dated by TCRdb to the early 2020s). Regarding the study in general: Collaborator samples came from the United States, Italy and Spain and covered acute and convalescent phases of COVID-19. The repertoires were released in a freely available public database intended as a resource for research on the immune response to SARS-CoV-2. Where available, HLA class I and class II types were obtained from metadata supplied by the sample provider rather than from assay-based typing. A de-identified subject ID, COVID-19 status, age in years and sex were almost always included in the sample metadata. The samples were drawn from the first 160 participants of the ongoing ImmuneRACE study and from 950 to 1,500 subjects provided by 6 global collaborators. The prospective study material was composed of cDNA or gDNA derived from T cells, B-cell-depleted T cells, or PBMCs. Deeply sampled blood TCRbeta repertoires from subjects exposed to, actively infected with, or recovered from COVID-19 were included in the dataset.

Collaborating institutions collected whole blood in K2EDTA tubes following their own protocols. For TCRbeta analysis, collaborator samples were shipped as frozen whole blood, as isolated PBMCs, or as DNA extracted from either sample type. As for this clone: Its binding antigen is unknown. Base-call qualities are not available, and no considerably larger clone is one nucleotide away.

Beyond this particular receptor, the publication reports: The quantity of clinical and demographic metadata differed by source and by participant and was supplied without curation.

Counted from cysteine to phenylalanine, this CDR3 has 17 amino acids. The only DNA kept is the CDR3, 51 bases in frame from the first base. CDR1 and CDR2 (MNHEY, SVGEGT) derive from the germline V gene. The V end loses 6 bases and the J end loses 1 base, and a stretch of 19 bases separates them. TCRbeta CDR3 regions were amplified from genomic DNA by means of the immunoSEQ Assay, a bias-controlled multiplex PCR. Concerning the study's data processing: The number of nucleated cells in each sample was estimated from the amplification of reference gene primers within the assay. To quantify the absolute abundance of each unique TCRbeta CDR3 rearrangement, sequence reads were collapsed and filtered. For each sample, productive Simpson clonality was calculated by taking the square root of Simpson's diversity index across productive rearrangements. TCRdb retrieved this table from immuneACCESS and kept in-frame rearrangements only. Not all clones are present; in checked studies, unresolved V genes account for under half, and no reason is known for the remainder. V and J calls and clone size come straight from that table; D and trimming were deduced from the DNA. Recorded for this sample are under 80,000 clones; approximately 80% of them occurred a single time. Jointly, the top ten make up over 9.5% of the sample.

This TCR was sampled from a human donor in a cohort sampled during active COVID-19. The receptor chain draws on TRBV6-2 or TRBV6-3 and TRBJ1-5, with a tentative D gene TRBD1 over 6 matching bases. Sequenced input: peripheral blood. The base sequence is TGTGCCAGCAGCTCCAGCTCTAGGGGGTTGAGCAATCAGCCCCAGCATTTT. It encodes CASSSSSRGLSNQPQHF.